This TCR beta chain came from a study of shared clonotypes between healthy human individuals. Profiling relied on immunoSEQ multiplex PCR, and the TCRdb table lists in-frame clones only, not all of them. The sample yields about 820,000 clones, approximately 92% seen once. Terminally differentiated effector memory CD45RA+ cells were excluded from the naive CD8 cells, which were CD45RO-negative and positively selected for CCR7. V lost 4 bases and J lost 5; bases outside the gene matches: 8. This CDR3 comprises 16 residues. The V gene's germline CDR1 is SGHDT and CDR2 YYEEEE. The receptor was isolated from a man in his thirties or forties in good health. The chain carries TRBV5-6 and TRBJ2-2, with TRBD1 identical over 10 bases. Source material: naive CD8+ T cells sorted from blood. The CDR3 is CASSPVGTGETGELFF. The CDR3 DNA reads as TGTGCCAGCAGCCCGGTCGGGACAGGGGAAACCGGGGAGCTGTTTTTT. Full variable domain (missing parts from reference TRBV5-6 and TRBJ2-2): DAGVTQSPTHLIKTRGQQVTLRCSPKSGHDTVSWYQQALGQGPQFIFQYYEEEERQRGNFPDRFSGHQFPNYSSELNVNALLLGDSALYLCASSPVGTGETGELFFGEGSRLTVL.